One and the same sample provided the 7 T cell receptor beta chains below, sequenced in a study of identical twins' blood T cells. A single record per CDR3 protein comes from TCRdb applying MiXCR to the 5' RACE reads. The sample holds 300,000 to 400,000 distinct CDR3 sequences; about 28% are singletons and the top ten take about 6%. Sequencing was performed on PBMCs. These receptors were obtained from a woman between 18 and 50 years old in good health.

This clonotype appeared a few times. V and J are TRBV2 and TRBJ2-1; possibly TRBD1 for D (5 bases). The CDR3 has 15 residues. V was trimmed by 7 bases and J by 6 bases, leaving 19 bases between them. Germline loops: CDR1 SNHLY, CDR2 FYNNEI. CDR3 residues: CASIQEARVSNEQFF. The CDR3 region has the DNA TGTGCCAGCATCCAAGAGGCCAGGGTATCCAATGAGCAGTTCTTC.

This clonotype occurred a few times. This rearrangement joins TRBV20-1 to TRBJ1-2; D remains unclear. Trimming pared 6 bases from V and 6 bases from J, leaving 11 bases between. Germline lookup yields CDR1 DFQATT and CDR2 SNEGSKA (reference sequence). This CDR3 has 11 amino acids. The CDR3 is CSARGIHGYTF. The DNA of the CDR3 is TGCAGTGCGCGAGGTATACATGGCTACACCTTC.

This CDR3 reads CASSSGQLYGYTF. The CDR3 nucleotides are TGCGCCAGCAGCTCGGGACAGCTCTATGGCTACACCTTC. The chain has TRBV5-1 and TRBJ1-2; 7 bases line up with TRBD1. The V and J ends lost 3 bases and 4 bases, in that order; junction bases with no gene match: 3. The CDR3 loop spans 13 amino acids. The V gene's germline CDR1 is SGHRS and CDR2 YFSETQ.

DNA of the CDR3: TGTGCCAGCAGTGCAGCGGGAGGTTCCTACGAGCAGTACTTC. It yields the protein CASSAAGGSYEQYF. The chain combines TRBV6-5 with TRBJ2-7; 9 positions agree with TRBD2. Germline-derived CDR1 and CDR2 are MNHEY and SVGAGI. The CDR3 is 14 residues long. V was pared by 5 bases and J by 1 base, with 3 bases of the junction left unmatched.

This clonotype occurred a few times. The V and J genes are TRBV7-9 and TRBJ2-2; D tentatively reads TRBD1 or TRBD2 (5 bases each). V was trimmed by 4 bases and J by 3 bases, leaving 18 bases between them. The germline CDR1 and CDR2 sequences are SEHNR and FQNEAQ (reference sequence). This CDR3 region has 17 residues. CDR3 in DNA: TGTGCCAGCAGCTGGGGGTTTGGTACGGTCGACACCGGGGAGCTGTTTTTT. This codes for CASSWGFGTVDTGELFF.

This clonotype was seen more than once but under ten times. The chain carries TRBV6-2 or TRBV6-3 and TRBJ2-7; unclear D gene. The CDR3 has 14 amino acids. Trimming stripped 6 bases from V and 3 bases from J, with 15 bases between. Germline V gives CDR1 MNHEY, CDR2 SVGEGT. The CDR3 DNA reads TGTGCCAGCAGGGTGACCCTCCTTAACTACGAGCAGTACTTC. Its protein is CASRVTLLNYEQYF.

This chain links TRBV12-3 or TRBV12-4 with TRBJ2-1, with D possibly TRBD2 on 5 matching bases. Between the trimmed V and J ends, which lost 3 bases and 9 bases, there was a span of 12 bases. This CDR3 spans 13 amino acids. The CDR3 DNA reads TGTGCCAGCAGTTTCGCACTAGATCGTGAGCAGTTCTTC. Its protein product is CASSFALDREQFF.